These 12 T cell receptor beta chains originate from one sample sequenced in a study of response to subunit inactivated influenza vaccine. TCRdb independently ran MiXCR on the RT-PCR reads; one entry per CDR3 protein. The sample records 550,000 to 800,000 distinct CDR3 sequences, about 15% being singletons. Sequencing used PBMCs from blood, obtained about 12 days after vaccination. All receptors come from a man aged 45-65 years who received an inactivated influenza vaccine.

V is TRBV7-9 and J is TRBJ2-1; D is perhaps TRBD2 (5 bases). V was shortened by 5 bases and J by 4 bases, with 9 bases between the two germline ends. This CDR3 spans 13 amino acids. Germline V lookup: CDR1 SEHNR, CDR2 FQNEAQ (reference sequence). The CDR3 is CASSPWEYNEQFF. In DNA, the CDR3 is TGTGCCAGCAGCCCCTGGGAGTACAATGAGCAGTTCTTC.

This clonotype was counted at least ten times. This chain uses TRBV28 with TRBJ2-7; the D gene is possibly TRBD1 (5 bases). The CDR3 length is 11 residues. The germline CDR1 and CDR2 sequences are MDHEN and SYDVKM. This CDR3 is CGVGPFYEQYF. DNA of the CDR3: TGTGGTGTGGGGCCCTTTTACGAGCAGTACTTC.

The rearrangement links TRBV4-2 to TRBJ2-2; unclear D gene. V lost 0 bases, J lost 4 bases, and 15 bases lay in between. The CDR3 extends over 17 amino acids. The germline CDR1 and CDR2 sequences are LGHNA and YNFKEQ. CDR3 in amino acids: CASSQDSLGRITGELFF. In DNA, the CDR3 is TGTGCCAGCAGCCAAGATTCTCTAGGAAGGATCACCGGGGAGCTGTTTTTT.

This clonotype has only a few counts. The CDR3 is CATSRQPYEQYF. The CDR3 nucleotides are TGTGCCACCAGCAGACAGCCCTACGAGCAGTACTTC. The chain recombines TRBV15 with TRBJ2-7, with unresolved D. Germline-derived CDR1 and CDR2 are LNHNV and YYDKDF (reference sequence). This CDR3 spans 12 amino acids. With 2 bases removed from V and 2 bases from J, the gap between germline ends came to 4 bases.

The V gene is TRBV7-9, the J gene TRBJ2-3, with 13 bases aligning to TRBD2. V shed 5 bases, J shed 10 bases, and the junction held 9 bases outside the gene matches. The CDR3 spans 15 residues. Germline V gene sequence: CDR1 SEHNR, CDR2 FQNEAQ (reference sequence). The CDR3: CASSARTSGGDAQYF. DNA for the CDR3: TGTGCCAGCAGCGCCAGGACTAGCGGGGGCGATGCGCAGTATTTT.

The chain combines TRBV7-9 with TRBJ1-5, with 8 bases lining up with TRBD1. CDR1 is SEHNR, CDR2 FQNEAQ, per germline (reference sequence). J lost 8 bases, V lost 1 base, and 13 bases had no gene match. CDR3 length equals 17 residues. CDR3 DNA sequence: TGTGCCAGCAGCTTAGTTGGATCGGGACAGGCGAAGGAGCCCCAGCATTTT. It codes for CASSLVGSGQAKEPQHF.

This clonotype was seen more than once but under ten times. This chain connects TRBV7-2 to TRBJ2-6; D remains unclear. CDR1 and CDR2 (germline): SGHTA, FQGNSA. CDR3 length: 16 residues. V was shortened by 1 base and J by 0 bases, with 7 bases between the two germline ends. The CDR3 region has the DNA TGTGCCAGCAGCTTAGTCCAGAACTCTGGGGCCAACGTCCTGACTTTC. Translated, it gives CASSLVQNSGANVLTF.

This clonotype was recorded at least ten times. V usage is TRBV6-6 and J usage is TRBJ2-7; TRBD1 matches 7 bases. Trimming cost V 2 bases and J 4 bases; bases outside gene matches: 2. The length of the CDR3 is 13 residues. Germline assignment: CDR1 MNHNY and CDR2 SVGAGI (reference sequence). The CDR3 protein is CASSYRDRYEQYF. The CDR3 DNA follows: TGTGCCAGCAGTTACCGGGACAGATACGAGCAGTACTTC.

V is TRBV6-1 and J is TRBJ2-7; 8 nucleotides align to TRBD1. Germline-derived CDR1 and CDR2 are MNHNS and SASEGT. Trimming removed 4 bases from V and 3 bases from J; junction bases left unmatched: 8. This CDR3 is 15 amino acids long. For the CDR3, the DNA is TGTGCCAGCAGTGGGAGGACAGGGCGACACTACGAGCAGTACTTC. Translating gives CASSGRTGRHYEQYF.

The chain uses TRBV4-1 and TRBJ1-2; TRBD1 aligns across 9 bases. Trimming at V came to 4 bases and at J to 7 bases, leaving 7 bases not matched to a gene. CDR3 size: 14 residues. Germline loops: CDR1 MGHRA, CDR2 YSYEKL. CDR3 sequence: CASSPGTGFRGYTF. In DNA form, the CDR3 reads TGCGCCAGCAGCCCAGGGACAGGGTTTCGTGGCTACACCTTC.

The chain couples TRBV7-2 to TRBJ2-5, with D tentatively TRBD1 (5 bases). Germline CDR1 and CDR2: SGHTA and FQGNSA. Trimming cost V 5 bases and J 7 bases, with 17 bases left between them. The CDR3 length is 14 residues. Here the CDR3 DNA reads TGTGCCAGCAGCCCCGTGGGGCCGGATGGGACCCAGTACTTC. Protein: CASSPVGPDGTQYF.

This clonotype has a handful of counts. V and J are TRBV20-1 and TRBJ1-4; possible D gene TRBD1, 6 bases. Between the trimmed V and J ends, which lost 2 bases and 3 bases, there was a span of 13 bases. CDR1 is DFQATT, CDR2 SNEGSKA, per germline (reference sequence). This CDR3 has 15 residues. CDR3: CSARTSTGSNEKLFF. DNA for the CDR3: TGCAGTGCTAGAACCTCCACAGGGTCTAATGAAAAACTGTTTTTT.